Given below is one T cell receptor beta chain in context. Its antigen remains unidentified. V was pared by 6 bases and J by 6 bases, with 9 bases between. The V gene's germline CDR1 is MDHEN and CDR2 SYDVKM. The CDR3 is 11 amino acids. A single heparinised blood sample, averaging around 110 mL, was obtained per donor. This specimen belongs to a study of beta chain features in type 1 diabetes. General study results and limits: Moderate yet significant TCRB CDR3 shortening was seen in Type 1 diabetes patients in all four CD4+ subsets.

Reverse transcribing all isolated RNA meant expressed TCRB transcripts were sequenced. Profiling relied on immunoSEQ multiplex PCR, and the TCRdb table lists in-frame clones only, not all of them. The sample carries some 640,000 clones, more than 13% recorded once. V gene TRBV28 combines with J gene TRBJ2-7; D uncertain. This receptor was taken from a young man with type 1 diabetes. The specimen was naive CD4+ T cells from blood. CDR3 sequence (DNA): TGTGCCAGCAGCCCCCGGACCGAGCAGTACTTC. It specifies CASSPRTEQYF.